This is a list of T cell receptor beta chains from one sample in a study of read filtering for tumor transcriptome and immune sequencing. TCRdb used MiXCR to reprocess the reads, holding one entry per CDR3 protein. The sample records 50,000 or so distinct CDR3 sequences, more than 10% being singletons. The sequenced sample was a population of CD138-negative cells sorted from bone marrow. These receptor sequences come from a donor at least 40 years old with multiple myeloma. Both conserved end residues are part of each CDR3. D genes are given only for firm matches. Clone size is not always given. Where it is, it says once, few, many or a class for expanded clones.

TRBJ1-1 TRBV20-1 many TRBD1 TGCAGTGCTAACAACCCCGGACAGGGCGGCACTGAAGCTTTCTTT CSANNPGQGGTEAFF
TRBJ2-1 TRBV6-2/TRBV6-3 many . TGTGCCAGCAGTGATGGGGGTGAGCAGTTCTTC CASSDGGEQFF
TRBJ1-4 TRBV28 many . TGTGCCAGCAGTCCGTCGTCCCTTGCAACTAATGAAAAACTGTTTTTT CASSPSSLATNEKLFF
TRBJ2-1 TRBV18 medium-sized . TGTGCCAGCTCACCTAACTACCAAGATGAGCAGTTCTTC CASSPNYQDEQFF
TRBJ2-3 TRBV5-4 many . TGTGCCAGCACCACCGGGGGAGGTCATGGAGCGGCAGATACGCAGTATTTT CASTTGGGHGAADTQYF
TRBJ1-1 TRBV7-8 many TRBD1 TGTGCCAGCAGCTTAGACAGGGGCACTGAAGCTTTCTTT CASSLDRGTEAFF
TRBJ2-1 TRBV19 many . TGTGCCAGTAGTATTGACAACTACAATGAGCAGTTCTTC CASSIDNYNEQFF
TRBJ2-1 TRBV7-9 many TRBD2 TGTGCCAGCAGCTGGAGAGGGGGACTAGCGGGAGTGAGGGAGCAGTTCTTC CASSWRGGLAGVREQFF
TRBJ2-1 TRBV6-5 many TRBD1 TGTGCCAGCAGTTACTGGGGACAGGTAAATGAGCAGTTCTTC CASSYWGQVNEQFF
TRBJ2-5 TRBV20-1 many TRBD2 TGCAGTGCTAGAAGCCCTAGCGGGGGTCAAGAGACCCAGTACTTC CSARSPSGGQETQYF
TRBJ2-1 TRBV14 many TRBD2 TGTGCCAGCAGCCGGACTAGCGGGACTACTGAGCAGTTCTTC CASSRTSGTTEQFF
TRBJ2-7 TRBV5-1 many . TGCGCCAGCAGCTTGGCAGGCAGCGCTACCTACGAGCAGTACTTC CASSLAGSATYEQYF
TRBJ2-7 TRBV2 many . TGTGCCAGCATGCGGGGACCCACGACAAGGGGGGCAGTATACGAGCAGTACTTC CASMRGPTTRGAVYEQYF
TRBJ1-1 TRBV7-2 many TRBD1 TGTGCCAGCAGCTGGAACACAGGGGGCACTGAAGCTTTCTTT CASSWNTGGTEAFF
TRBJ2-1 TRBV7-2 . TRBD2 TGTGCCAGCAGCTCTTCTAGCGGACCTTACAATGAGCAGTTCTTC CASSSSSGPYNEQFF
TRBJ1-5 TRBV12-3/TRBV12-4 many . TGTGCCACCTCCTGGGGGGCAGCCGGGGTGGGTCAGCCCCAGCATTTT CATSWGAAGVGQPQHF
TRBJ2-3 TRBV7-2 many . TGTGCCAGCAGCTTCACAGATACGCAGTATTTT CASSFTDTQYF
TRBJ2-7 TRBV20-1 many . TGCAGTGCTACCTCCATGACCTACGAGCAGTACTTC CSATSMTYEQYF
TRBJ2-2 TRBV4-3 many . TGCGCCAGCAGCCTTTCCGGGGGCGGGGAGCTGTTTTTT CASSLSGGGELFF
TRBJ2-3 TRBV2 many . TGTGCCATAGCTTGGGGAAGGGCAGATACGCAGTATTTT CAIAWGRADTQYF
TRBJ2-2 TRBV11-3 many TRBD2 TGTGCCAGCAGCGCGACTAGCGGGAGGGGAGGCGGGGAGCTGTTTTTT CASSATSGRGGGELFF
TRBJ2-3 TRBV4-1 many TRBD1 TGCGCCAGCAGCCAGGACAGGTTTAGCACAGATACGCAGTATTTT CASSQDRFSTDTQYF
TRBJ2-7 TRBV29-1 many TRBD1 TGCAGCGTTCGTAAGGGACAGGAATACGAGCAGTACTTC CSVRKGQEYEQYF
TRBJ1-1 TRBV4-3 . . TGCGCCAGCAGCCAAGATTCCGGCAGATCCTTGGAAGCTATCTTT CASSQDSGRSLEAIF
TRBJ1-5 TRBV6-6 many . TGTGCCAGCAGTTACGGGGGGTCGGGCAATCAGCCCCAGCATTTT CASSYGGSGNQPQHF
TRBJ2-1 TRBV5-5 many . TGTGCCAGCAGCAGTGGACAGCTCTCCTACAATGAGCAGTTCTTC CASSSGQLSYNEQFF
TRBJ2-1 TRBV4-3 many TRBD2 TGCGCCAGCAGCCCCTATTATAGCGGGAGGGCCCAGGATGAGCAGTTCTTC CASSPYYSGRAQDEQFF
TRBJ2-1 TRBV4-1 medium-sized TRBD2 TGTGCCAGCAGCCGAGTAGGGGGACTAGCGGACAATGAGCAGTTCTTC CASSRVGGLADNEQFF
TRBJ2-1 TRBV7-9 . . TGTGCCAGCCGCACCGGACTGAATGAGCAGTTTTTC CASRTGLNEQFF
TRBJ2-1 TRBV2 once . TGTGCCAGCAATGAAGCACGCCCCCTCTCCTACAATGAGCAGCTCTTC CASNEARPLSYNEQLF
TRBJ2-7 TRBV25-1 many . TGTGCCAGCAGTGAACTAGGGAACGAGCAGTACTTC CASSELGNEQYF
TRBJ1-1 TRBV28 many . TGTGCCAGCAGTTCGACAGGTCTAAGCGGCTTGGCTTTCTTT CASSSTGLSGLAFF
TRBJ2-3 TRBV2 many TRBD2 TGTGCCAGCAGTGGCCCACTAGCGGGATACACAGATACGCAGTATTTT CASSGPLAGYTDTQYF
TRBJ1-6 TRBV20-1 many TRBD1 TGCAGTGCTCCCCCGCGGACAGGGGGCTTGGATTCACCCCTCCACTTT CSAPPRTGGLDSPLHF
TRBJ1-2 TRBV29-1 few . TGCACTGTTGGTCAGCCAGGGGAAGATGGCTACACCTTC CTVGQPGEDGYTF
TRBJ1-5 TRBV30 many . TGTGCCTGGAGTGTACGAGGAGGGGGCAATCAGCCCCAGCATTTT CAWSVRGGGNQPQHF
TRBJ2-6 TRBV7-2 many . TGTGCCAGCAGCTTAACAGGGACCTCTGGGGCCAACGTCCTGACTTTC CASSLTGTSGANVLTF
TRBJ2-7 TRBV15 many . TGTGCCACCAGCAGAGATTACGTAGGGGTTAAGGCCTACGAGCAGTACTTC CATSRDYVGVKAYEQYF
TRBJ1-5 TRBV6-2/TRBV6-3 . . TGTGCCAGCAGTTATGTGGGGCACCAGCCCCAGCATTTT CASSYVGHQPQHF
TRBJ2-7 TRBV7-8 many TRBD2 TGTGCCAGCAGCTTGTCTAGCGGGAGTTCCGAGCAGTACTTC CASSLSSGSSEQYF
TRBJ1-2 TRBV3-1 many . TGTGCCAGCAGCCCTGGTCCGTCCTATGGCTACACCTTC CASSPGPSYGYTF
TRBJ2-7 TRBV18 many TRBD2 TGTGCCAGCTCACCACGGGTGGCGGGAGTTGACGAGCAGTACTTC CASSPRVAGVDEQYF
TRBJ1-2 TRBV30 many . TGTGCCTGGAGTCGGAACGTTAACTATGGCTACACCTTC CAWSRNVNYGYTF
TRBJ2-1 TRBV11-2 medium-sized TRBD2 TGTGCCAGCAGCTTCCAACCGGGACTAGCGGGAGTGAATGAGCAGTTCTTC CASSFQPGLAGVNEQFF
TRBJ2-2 TRBV6-2/TRBV6-3 many TRBD2 TGTGCCAGCAGTGACCTCCTAGCGGGATCCACCGGGGAGCTGTTTTTT CASSDLLAGSTGELFF
TRBJ2-5 TRBV7-2 many . TGTGCCAGCAGCACCAGCCGGGACACGGGTCGGACCCAGTACTTC CASSTSRDTGRTQYF
TRBJ2-7 TRBV12-3/TRBV12-4 . . TGTGCCCCCAGAGGACTCGCCTCCTTCGAGCAGTACTTC CAPRGLASFEQYF
TRBJ1-4 TRBV5-1 many TRBD1 TGCGCCAGCAGCGCCGACAGGGGGCCGGATGAAAAACTGTTTTTT CASSADRGPDEKLFF
TRBJ1-1 TRBV18 many . TGTGCCAGCTCACCTACATTGAACACTGAAGCTTTCTTT CASSPTLNTEAFF
TRBJ1-2 TRBV5-4 many . TGTGCCAGCGTAAACTGGGGGCAGGGAACGAATGGCTACACCTTC CASVNWGQGTNGYTF
TRBJ2-6 TRBV30 many . TGTGCCTGGAGTGTTTGGAGCTCTGGGGCCAACGTCCTGACTTTC CAWSVWSSGANVLTF
TRBJ2-3 TRBV18 many TRBD1 TGTGCCAGCTCACGACAGGGTATGGGCACAGATACGCAGTATTTT CASSRQGMGTDTQYF
TRBJ2-7 TRBV18 many TRBD1 TGTGCCAGCTCGATGGACAGGGAAGCCTACGAGCAGTACTTC CASSMDREAYEQYF
TRBJ2-1 TRBV12-3/TRBV12-4 many TRBD2 TGTGCCAGCAGTTTTGGTGTAGCGGGAGAGTTCAGGAATGAGCAGTTCTTC CASSFGVAGEFRNEQFF
TRBJ2-5 TRBV5-1 many . TGCGCCAGCAGCCTCGAGCGTCTAGGAGAGACCCAGTACTTC CASSLERLGETQYF